The next 15 T cell receptor beta chains were all read from a single sample in a study of control samples from healthy donors and cancer patients. Assay: immunoSEQ multiplex PCR; the TCRdb copy retains only in-frame clones and omits some. The repertoire holds about 110,000 clones, with about 80% as singletons. The sample comprised blood. These receptors originate from a man between 18 and 35 years old in good health.

The CDR3 sequence is CSASLGTGSYGYTF. The CDR3 nucleotides read TGCAGTGCTAGTTTGGGGACAGGGAGCTATGGCTACACCTTC. This rearrangement joins TRBV20-1 to TRBJ1-2; 9 positions agree with TRBD1. The CDR3 totals 14 residues. With V trimmed by 3 bases and J by 4 bases, 6 bases remained unmatched. Germline loops: CDR1 DFQATT, CDR2 SNEGSKA (reference sequence).

This sequence joins TRBV11-2 and TRBJ2-6, with D tentatively TRBD2 (5 bases). Trimming cost V 6 bases and J 1 base, with 7 bases left between them. This CDR3 is built from 14 residues. The V gene's germline CDR1 is SGHAT and CDR2 FQNNGV. The CDR3 sequence: CASSRDSGANVLTF. CDR3 coding DNA: TGTGCCAGCAGTCGGGATTCTGGGGCCAACGTCCTGACTTTC.

The rearrangement links TRBV9 to TRBJ2-1, with 8 positions matching TRBD2. CDR1 and CDR2 (germline): SGDLS, YYNGEE. The CDR3 length is 15 residues. J gave up 4 bases and V 0 bases, and 3 bases lay outside the gene matches. The CDR3 reads CASSVEASGYNEQFF. DNA of the CDR3: TGTGCCAGCAGCGTAGAGGCTAGCGGGTACAATGAGCAGTTCTTC.

The rearrangement joins TRBV5-1 to TRBJ1-4; no definite D call. V lost 3 bases and J 3 bases, leaving 27 bases between the germline ends. Germline V gives CDR1 SGHRS, CDR2 YFSETQ. The CDR3 is made up of 20 amino acids. CDR3 amino acids: CASSSFGLRSVRDPNEKLFF. CDR3 DNA: TGCGCCAGCAGCTCCTTTGGTCTCAGGTCGGTGCGGGATCCTAATGAAAAACTGTTTTTT.

The J gene is TRBJ1-1, the V gene TRBV15, with D possibly being TRBD1 (6 bases). Germline V gene data show CDR1 as LNHNV and CDR2 as YYDKDF (reference sequence). This CDR3 is built from 13 residues. Trimming removed 5 bases at V and 11 bases at J, with 18 bases between. CDR3 sequence: CATSPGQRMRAFF. The DNA for the CDR3 is TGTGCCACCAGCCCGGGACAACGGATGAGGGCTTTCTTT.

This chain links TRBV3-1 (or the pseudogene TRBV3-2) with TRBJ2-4; TRBD1 matches at 9 bases. The CDR3 totals 21 residues. The J segment lost 1 base and the V segment lost 1 base, leaving 17 bases of the junction unmatched. Germline V gene data show CDR1 as LGHDT and CDR2 as YNNKEL (reference sequence). The CDR3 nucleotides read TGTGCCAGCAGCCAAGGATCCGGCGGGACAGGGTGGTCGCGGGCCAAAAACATTCAGTACTTC. This sequence encodes CASSQGSGGTGWSRAKNIQYF.

The chain combines TRBV25-1 with TRBJ2-2; no clear D gene. The V gene lost 4 bases and the J gene lost 6 bases, with 6 bases spanning the gap. CDR1 and CDR2 (germline): MGHDK, SYGVNS. This CDR3 has 12 amino acids. CDR3 coding DNA: TGTGCCAGCAGTGCGGGTCCCGGGGAGCTGTTTTTT. Its translation: CASSAGPGELFF.

The V gene is TRBV4-3, the J gene TRBJ2-2; no firm D call. V was pared by 0 bases and J by 6 bases, with 11 bases between. The length of the CDR3 is 15 residues. CDR1 is LGHNA and CDR2 is YSLEER in the germline V gene. CDR3 protein: CASSQDVRAAGELFF. CDR3 nucleotides: TGCGCCAGCAGCCAAGATGTAAGGGCTGCCGGGGAGCTGTTTTTT.

The V gene is TRBV5-6, the J gene TRBJ1-3, with D unclear. Germline V lookup: CDR1 SGHDT, CDR2 YYEEEE. The V and J ends lost 7 bases and 2 bases respectively, with 7 bases between them. The CDR3 contains 12 residues. This chain's CDR3 is CASGRAGNTIYF. CDR3 coding DNA: TGTGCCAGCGGCCGGGCTGGAAACACCATATATTTT.

The rearrangement links TRBV2 to TRBJ2-5; D might be TRBD1 (5 bases). Per the germline V gene, CDR1 is SNHLY and CDR2 is FYNNEI. The CDR3 runs to 13 residues. V dropped 3 bases and J dropped 5 bases, with 10 bases sitting between them. For the CDR3, the DNA is TGTGCCAGCAGTGATGGGGCCTGGGAGACCCAGTACTTC. Encoded protein: CASSDGAWETQYF. Supplemented by reference TRBV2 and TRBJ2-5, the full variable domain reads EPEVTQTPSHQVTQMGQEVILRCVPISNHLYFYWYRQILGQKVEFLVSFYNNEISEKSEIFDDQFSVERPDGSNFTLKIRSTKLEDSAMYFCASSDGAWETQYFGPGTRLLVL.

This chain connects TRBV11-1 to TRBJ2-7; possible D gene TRBD1, 6 bases. V was shortened by 2 bases and J by 8 bases, with 10 bases between the two germline ends. The CDR3 has 12 residues. Looked up from germline, CDR1 is SGHAT and CDR2 is FQDESV (reference sequence). Written as DNA, the CDR3 is TGTGCCAGCAGCTTAAGCGGACAGAAGCAGTACTTC. Encoded protein: CASSLSGQKQYF. Supplemented by reference TRBV11-1 and TRBJ2-7, the full variable domain reads EAEVAQSPRYKITEKSQAVAFWCDPISGHATLYWYRQILGQGPELLVQFQDESVVDDSQLPKDRFSAERLKGVDSTLKIQPAELGDSAMYLCASSLSGQKQYFGPGTRLTVT.

This chain uses TRBV6-2 or TRBV6-3 with TRBJ2-5, with D tentatively TRBD2 (6 bases). CDR3 length: 13 residues. The germline gives CDR1 MNHEY, CDR2 SVGEGT. V shed 7 bases and J shed 2 bases, with 11 bases lying between them. Here the CDR3 reads CASTPGLQETQYF. The CDR3, as DNA: TGTGCCAGCACCCCGGGACTTCAAGAGACCCAGTACTTC.

This chain joins TRBV4-3 and TRBJ2-7; TRBD1 aligns across 9 bases. This CDR3 region has 15 residues. Germline CDR1 is LGHNA and CDR2 is YSLEER. Losses at the gene ends were 1 base for V and 9 bases for J; bases not matched to a gene: 10. CDR3 residues: CASSQVTGGFSWQYF. The CDR3, as DNA: TGCGCCAGCAGCCAAGTGACAGGGGGGTTTTCATGGCAGTACTTC.

This chain uses TRBV11-1 with TRBJ2-7, with TRBD2 matching over 7 bases. The CDR3 extends over 16 amino acids. J was trimmed by 0 bases and V by 5 bases; bases with no gene match: 10. Germline V gene sequence: CDR1 SGHAT, CDR2 FQDESV (reference sequence). The CDR3: CASSPRSASGSYEQYF. In DNA form, the CDR3 reads TGTGCCAGCAGCCCCCGATCGGCTAGCGGCTCCTACGAGCAGTACTTC.

About this clone: A junction end diverges from the germline sequence, so it may reflect a read error. This sequence joins TRBV7-7 and TRBJ2-2; D is possibly TRBD1 or TRBD2 (6 bases each). Germline V gives CDR1 SSHAT, CDR2 FNYEAQ (reference sequence). The CDR3 is made up of 15 amino acids. CDR3: CASSPTRGRTGELFF. CDR3 coding DNA: TGTGCTAGCAGCCCTACCCGGGGGCGAACCGGGGAGCTGTTTTTT.